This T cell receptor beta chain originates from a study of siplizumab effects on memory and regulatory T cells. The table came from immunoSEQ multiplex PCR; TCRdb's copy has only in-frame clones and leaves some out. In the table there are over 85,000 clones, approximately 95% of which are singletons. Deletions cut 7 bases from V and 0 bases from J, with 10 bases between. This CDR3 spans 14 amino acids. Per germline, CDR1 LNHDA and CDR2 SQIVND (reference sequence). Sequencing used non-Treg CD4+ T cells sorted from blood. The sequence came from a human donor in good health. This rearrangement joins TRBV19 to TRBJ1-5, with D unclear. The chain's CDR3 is CASNGGNSNQPQHF. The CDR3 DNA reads TGTGCCAGTAATGGAGGGAATAGCAATCAGCCCCAGCATTTT.